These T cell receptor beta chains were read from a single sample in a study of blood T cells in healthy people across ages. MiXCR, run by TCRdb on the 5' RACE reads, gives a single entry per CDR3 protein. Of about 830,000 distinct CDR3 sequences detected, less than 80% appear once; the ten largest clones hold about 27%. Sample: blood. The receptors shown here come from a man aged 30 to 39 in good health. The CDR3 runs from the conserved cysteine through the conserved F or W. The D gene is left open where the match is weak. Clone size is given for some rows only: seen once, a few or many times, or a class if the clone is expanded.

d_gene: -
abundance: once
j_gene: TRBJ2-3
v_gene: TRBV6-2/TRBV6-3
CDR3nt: TGTGCCAGCACCGACCGGAGGTTTACAGATACGCAGTATTTT
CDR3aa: CASTDRRFTDTQYF

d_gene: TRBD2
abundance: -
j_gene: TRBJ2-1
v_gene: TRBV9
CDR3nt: TGTGCCAGCAGCGTAGAAGCGGGGGGTAGCGAGCAGTTCTTC
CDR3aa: CASSVEAGGSEQFF

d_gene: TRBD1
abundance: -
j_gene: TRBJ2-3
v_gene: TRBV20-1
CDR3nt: TGCAGTGCAAGACGGGACAGGGCGACAGATACGCAGTATTTT
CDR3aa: CSARRDRATDTQYF

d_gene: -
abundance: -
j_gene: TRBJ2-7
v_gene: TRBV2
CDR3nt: TGTGCCAGCCGAGATGAGGGAGTCGAGCAGTACTTC
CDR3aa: CASRDEGVEQYF

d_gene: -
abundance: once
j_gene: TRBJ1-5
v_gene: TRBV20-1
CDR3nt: TGCAGTGCTCCCTCGGGTTATAGCAATCAGCCCCAGCATTTT
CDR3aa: CSAPSGYSNQPQHF

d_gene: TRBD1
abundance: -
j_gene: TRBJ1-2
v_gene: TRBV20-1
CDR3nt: TGCAGTGCTAGAGACCAAGCGACAGGGCGCTATGGCTACACCTTC
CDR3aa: CSARDQATGRYGYTF

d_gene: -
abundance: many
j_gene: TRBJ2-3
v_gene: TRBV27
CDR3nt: TGTGCCAGCAGTGGCAGCCCTGGGAGGCCAGATACGCAGTATTTT
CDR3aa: CASSGSPGRPDTQYF

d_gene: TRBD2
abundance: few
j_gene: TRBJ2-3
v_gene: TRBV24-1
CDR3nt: TGTGCCACCAGTGATCGGGGAGGGGTAGCAACAGATACGCAGTATTTT
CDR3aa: CATSDRGGVATDTQYF

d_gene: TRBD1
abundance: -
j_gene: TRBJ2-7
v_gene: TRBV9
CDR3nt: TGTGCCAGCAGCGTTATCCCGACAGGGAACGAGCAGTACTTC
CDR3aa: CASSVIPTGNEQYF

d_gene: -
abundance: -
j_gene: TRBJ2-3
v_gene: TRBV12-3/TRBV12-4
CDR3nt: TGTGCCAGCAGTCCCCTGAGGGGCGCAGCAGATACGCAGTATTTT
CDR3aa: CASSPLRGAADTQYF

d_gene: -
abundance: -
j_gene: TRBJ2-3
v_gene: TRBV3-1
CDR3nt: TGTGCCAGCAGCCAAGTTCAGGCTAGCACAGATACGCAGTATTTT
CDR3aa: CASSQVQASTDTQYF

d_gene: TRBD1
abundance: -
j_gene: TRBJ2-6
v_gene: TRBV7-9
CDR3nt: TGTGCCAGCGGCGGACAGGGGGCGCCCAGTTCTGGGGCCAACGTCCTGACTTTC
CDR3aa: CASGGQGAPSSGANVLTF

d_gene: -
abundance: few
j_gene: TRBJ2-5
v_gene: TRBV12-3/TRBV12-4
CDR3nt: TGTGCCAGCAGTTCGGTCCGAGCCGCGGGTGAGGAGACCCAGTACTTC
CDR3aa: CASSSVRAAGEETQYF

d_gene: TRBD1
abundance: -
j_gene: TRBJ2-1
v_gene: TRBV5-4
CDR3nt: TGTGCCAGCAGCCAACGGACAGGGGGTATCAATGAGCAGTTCTTC
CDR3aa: CASSQRTGGINEQFF

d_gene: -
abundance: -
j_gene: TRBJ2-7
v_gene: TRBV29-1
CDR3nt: TGCAGCGTTGCGGACGTTGCCTACGAGCAGTACTTC
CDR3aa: CSVADVAYEQYF

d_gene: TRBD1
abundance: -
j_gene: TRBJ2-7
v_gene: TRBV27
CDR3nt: TGTGCCAGCGGTACGGACAGGGACGACGAGCAGTACTTC
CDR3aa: CASGTDRDDEQYF

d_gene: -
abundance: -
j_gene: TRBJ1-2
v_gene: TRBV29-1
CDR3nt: TGCAGCGTTGGACAGTATTATAACTATGGCTACACCTTC
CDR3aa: CSVGQYYNYGYTF

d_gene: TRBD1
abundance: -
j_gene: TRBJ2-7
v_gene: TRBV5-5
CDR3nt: TGTGCCAGCACCTACACAGGGGACAGGGACGAGCAGTACTTC
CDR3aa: CASTYTGDRDEQYF

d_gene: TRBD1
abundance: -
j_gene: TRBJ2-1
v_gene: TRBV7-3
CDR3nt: TGTGCCAGCAGCCCCACGGGACAGACGTTACGACTTCAGTTCTTC
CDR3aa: CASSPTGQTLRLQFF

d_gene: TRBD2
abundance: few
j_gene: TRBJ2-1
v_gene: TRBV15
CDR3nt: TGTGCCACCAGCAGAGGAGCGTCGGGACTAGTTTACAATGAGCAGTTCTTC
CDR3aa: CATSRGASGLVYNEQFF

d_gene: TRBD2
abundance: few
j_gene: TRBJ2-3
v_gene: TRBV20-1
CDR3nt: TGCAGTGCTACCAGGACTAGCGGGGGAACGGATACGCAGTATTTT
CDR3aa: CSATRTSGGTDTQYF

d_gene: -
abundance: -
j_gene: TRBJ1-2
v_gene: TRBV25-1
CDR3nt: TGTGCCAGCAGTGAGGAGGGTTGGTTAGGCTACACCTTC
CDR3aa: CASSEEGWLGYTF

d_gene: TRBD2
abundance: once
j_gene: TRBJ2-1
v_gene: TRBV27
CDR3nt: TGTGCCAGCAGTCCGCGGACTAGTTTGGAGTACTCAGGGCAGTTCTTC
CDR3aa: CASSPRTSLEYSGQFF